Listed below are T cell receptor beta chains from one sample, sequenced in a study of CD8 T cells in Susac syndrome. One entry per CDR3 protein, called by TCRdb with MiXCR from the immunoSEQ multiplex PCR reads. The data show 180,000 or so distinct CDR3 sequences, with around 95% seen just once and approximately 0.09% held by the top ten. Sequencing used CD4+ T cells from PBMCs. All receptors derive from a human donor with multiple sclerosis. Each CDR3 is given with its conserved first and last residue. Each record gives: D gene, V gene, clone size, J gene, CDR3 protein, CDR3 DNA. A D gene is named only where the DNA matches it firmly. Size values are once, few and many counts, or a class for expanded clones, and some rows have none.

D gene: -; V gene: TRBV20-1; clone size: -; J gene: TRBJ2-1; CDR3 protein: CSARAGRAGEYNEQFF; CDR3 DNA: TGCAGTGCTAGAGCCGGGAGAGCAGGGGAATACAATGAGCAGTTCTTC
D gene: TRBD1; V gene: TRBV20-1; clone size: -; J gene: TRBJ1-1; CDR3 protein: CSARGGTANTEAFF; CDR3 DNA: TGCAGTGCTAGGGGGGGGACAGCGAACACTGAAGCTTTCTTT
D gene: -; V gene: TRBV30; clone size: -; J gene: TRBJ1-6; CDR3 protein: CAWTTGRGSPLHF; CDR3 DNA: TGTGCCTGGACCACAGGGAGAGGCTCACCCCTCCACTTT
D gene: TRBD1; V gene: TRBV9; clone size: -; J gene: TRBJ2-7; CDR3 protein: CASSTGTGRTYEQYF; CDR3 DNA: TGTGCCAGCAGCACAGGGACAGGCCGAACCTACGAGCAGTACTTC
D gene: -; V gene: TRBV20-1; clone size: -; J gene: TRBJ2-1; CDR3 protein: CSARDVPGPNEQFF; CDR3 DNA: TGCAGTGCTAGAGATGTTCCGGGGCCCAATGAGCAGTTCTTC
D gene: -; V gene: TRBV19; clone size: -; J gene: TRBJ1-5; CDR3 protein: CASTRGRRDQPQHF; CDR3 DNA: TGTGCCAGTACGCGGGGTCGTCGGGATCAGCCCCAGCATTTT
D gene: -; V gene: TRBV18; clone size: few; J gene: TRBJ1-5; CDR3 protein: CASSLGGLNQPQHF; CDR3 DNA: TGTGCCAGCTCATTAGGAGGGTTGAATCAGCCCCAGCATTTT
D gene: -; V gene: TRBV15; clone size: -; J gene: TRBJ1-4; CDR3 protein: CATSDFPGANEKLFF; CDR3 DNA: TGTGCCACCAGCGATTTCCCGGGTGCTAATGAAAAACTGTTTTTT
D gene: TRBD2; V gene: TRBV2; clone size: -; J gene: TRBJ2-1; CDR3 protein: CASSRTSGRDNEQFF; CDR3 DNA: TGTGCCAGCAGTCGGACTAGCGGCCGCGACAATGAGCAGTTCTTC
D gene: -; V gene: TRBV20-1; clone size: -; J gene: TRBJ1-4; CDR3 protein: CSARDGGRTNNEKLFF; CDR3 DNA: TGCAGTGCTAGAGATGGGGGTCGCACAAACAATGAAAAACTGTTTTTT
D gene: TRBD1; V gene: TRBV14; clone size: -; J gene: TRBJ1-1; CDR3 protein: CASSQGRGRGGEAFF; CDR3 DNA: TGTGCCAGCAGCCAAGGCAGGGGGAGGGGTGGTGAAGCTTTCTTT
D gene: -; V gene: TRBV4-3; clone size: -; J gene: TRBJ1-1; CDR3 protein: CASSQFGGAAFF; CDR3 DNA: TGCGCCAGCAGCCAATTCGGAGGGGCAGCTTTCTTT
D gene: -; V gene: TRBV4-2; clone size: -; J gene: TRBJ2-1; CDR3 protein: CASSQRPSRENEQFF; CDR3 DNA: TGTGCCAGCAGCCAGAGACCCTCCAGGGAGAATGAGCAGTTCTTC
D gene: TRBD1; V gene: TRBV29-1; clone size: -; J gene: TRBJ2-7; CDR3 protein: CSVSSGTGAYEQYF; CDR3 DNA: TGCAGCGTTTCATCGGGGACAGGGGCCTACGAGCAGTACTTC
D gene: -; V gene: TRBV20-1; clone size: -; J gene: TRBJ2-7; CDR3 protein: CSANRPGDEQYF; CDR3 DNA: TGCAGTGCGAATAGACCCGGCGACGAGCAGTACTTC
D gene: TRBD2; V gene: TRBV30; clone size: -; J gene: TRBJ2-1; CDR3 protein: CAVRGDYNEQFF; CDR3 DNA: TGTGCCGTGCGGGGGGATTACAATGAGCAGTTCTTC
D gene: TRBD1; V gene: TRBV18; clone size: -; J gene: TRBJ2-2; CDR3 protein: CASSPWDRGFTGELFF; CDR3 DNA: TGTGCCAGCTCACCATGGGACAGAGGCTTCACCGGGGAGCTGTTTTTT
D gene: TRBD2; V gene: TRBV20-1; clone size: -; J gene: TRBJ2-5; CDR3 protein: CSARDGLAGGLYQETQYF; CDR3 DNA: TGCAGTGCTAGAGATGGACTAGCGGGGGGACTGTACCAAGAGACCCAGTACTTC
D gene: -; V gene: TRBV7-9; clone size: -; J gene: TRBJ2-5; CDR3 protein: CASSGGTYQETQYF; CDR3 DNA: TGTGCCAGCAGCGGGGGGACATACCAAGAGACCCAGTACTTC
D gene: -; V gene: TRBV29-1; clone size: -; J gene: TRBJ2-1; CDR3 protein: CSVGGAYNEQFF; CDR3 DNA: TGCAGCGTTGGTGGGGCCTACAATGAGCAGTTCTTC
D gene: -; V gene: TRBV29-1; clone size: -; J gene: TRBJ2-3; CDR3 protein: CSVEPNTDTQYF; CDR3 DNA: TGCAGCGTTGAGCCCAATACAGATACGCAGTATTTT
D gene: -; V gene: TRBV7-2; clone size: -; J gene: TRBJ2-5; CDR3 protein: CASSPPGSRETQYF; CDR3 DNA: TGTGCCAGCAGCCCGCCGGGGTCCAGAGAGACCCAGTACTTC
D gene: TRBD2; V gene: TRBV15; clone size: -; J gene: TRBJ2-5; CDR3 protein: CATSSSRLAGGHETQYF; CDR3 DNA: TGTGCCACCAGCAGCTCCCGACTAGCGGGGGGGCATGAGACCCAGTACTTC
D gene: -; V gene: TRBV7-6; clone size: once; J gene: TRBJ1-1; CDR3 protein: CASSLAAGTEAFF; CDR3 DNA: TGTGCCAGCAGCTTAGCGGCAGGCACTGAAGCTTTCTTT
D gene: TRBD2; V gene: TRBV4-2; clone size: -; J gene: TRBJ2-3; CDR3 protein: CASSQDVSGGSTGTDTQYF; CDR3 DNA: TGTGCCAGCAGCCAAGATGTTAGCGGGGGGTCAACTGGCACAGATACGCAGTATTTT
D gene: -; V gene: TRBV20-1; clone size: -; J gene: TRBJ1-5; CDR3 protein: CSARTDRFEPQHF; CDR3 DNA: TGCAGTGCTAGAACTGACAGGTTTGAGCCCCAGCATTTT
D gene: TRBD1; V gene: TRBV20-1; clone size: -; J gene: TRBJ2-1; CDR3 protein: CSADRANEQFF; CDR3 DNA: TGCAGTGCTGACAGGGCCAATGAGCAGTTCTTC